The present T cell receptor (beta chain) was sequenced within a study of T-cell reconstitution after alpha-beta-depleted transplantation in children. This clonotype was counted ten times or more. Preparation of the TCRbeta library used unique molecular identifiers. From the PCR reads, TCRdb called clonotypes with MiXCR, one entry per CDR3 protein. This repertoire shows under 450,000 distinct CDR3 sequences, approximately 12% found once; its top ten account for approximately 4.2%. This CDR3 contains 14 residues. Germline-derived CDR1 and CDR2 are MGHDK and SYGVNS. Trimming took off 6 bases at V and 6 bases at J, with 16 bases between the two ends.

This receptor was taken from a human donor who donated a stem cell graft to a child with Fanconi anemia. Sequenced here: PBMCs, sampled from the stem cell graft. The chain recombines TRBV25-1 with TRBJ2-3; tentatively, D is TRBD2 (6 bases). Written as DNA, the CDR3 is TGTGCCAGCAGCCGGGACTTTGGAGTGGATACGCAGTATTTT. Its protein is CASSRDFGVDTQYF.